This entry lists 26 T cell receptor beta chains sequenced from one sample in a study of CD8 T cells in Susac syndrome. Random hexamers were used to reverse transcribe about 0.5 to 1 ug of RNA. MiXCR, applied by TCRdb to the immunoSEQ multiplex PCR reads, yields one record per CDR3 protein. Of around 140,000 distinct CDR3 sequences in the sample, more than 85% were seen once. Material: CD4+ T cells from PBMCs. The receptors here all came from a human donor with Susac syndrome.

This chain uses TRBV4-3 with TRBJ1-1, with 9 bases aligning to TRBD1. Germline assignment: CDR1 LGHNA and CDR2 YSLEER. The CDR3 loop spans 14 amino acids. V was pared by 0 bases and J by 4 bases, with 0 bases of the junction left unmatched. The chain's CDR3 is CASSQEDRGTEAFF. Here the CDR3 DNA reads TGCGCCAGCAGCCAAGAGGACAGGGGCACTGAAGCTTTCTTT.

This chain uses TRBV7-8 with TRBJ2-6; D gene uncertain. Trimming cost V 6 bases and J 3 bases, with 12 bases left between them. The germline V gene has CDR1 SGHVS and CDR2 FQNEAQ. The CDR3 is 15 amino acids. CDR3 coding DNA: TGTGCCAGCAGTCGCGTCCGTGTTGGGGCCAACGTCCTGACTTTC. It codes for CASSRVRVGANVLTF. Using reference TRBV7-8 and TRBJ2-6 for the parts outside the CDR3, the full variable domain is GAGVSQSPRYKVAKRGQDVALRCDPISGHVSLFWYQQALGQGPEFLTYFQNEAQLDKSGLPSDRFFAERPEGSVSTLKIQRTQQEDSAVYLCASSRVRVGANVLTFGAGSRLTVL.

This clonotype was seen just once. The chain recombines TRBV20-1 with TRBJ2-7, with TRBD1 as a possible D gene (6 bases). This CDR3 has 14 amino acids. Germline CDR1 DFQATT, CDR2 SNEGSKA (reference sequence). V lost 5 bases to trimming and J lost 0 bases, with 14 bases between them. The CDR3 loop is CSALVSTGSYEQYF. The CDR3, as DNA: TGCAGTGCTTTAGTTTCGACAGGCTCCTACGAGCAGTACTTC.

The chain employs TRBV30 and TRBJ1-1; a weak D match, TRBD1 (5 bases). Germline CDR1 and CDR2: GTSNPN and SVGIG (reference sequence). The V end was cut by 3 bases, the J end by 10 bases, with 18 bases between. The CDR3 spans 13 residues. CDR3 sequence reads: CAWSAGSSGSAFF. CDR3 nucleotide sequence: TGTGCCTGGAGCGCAGGGTCGTCAGGATCAGCTTTCTTT.

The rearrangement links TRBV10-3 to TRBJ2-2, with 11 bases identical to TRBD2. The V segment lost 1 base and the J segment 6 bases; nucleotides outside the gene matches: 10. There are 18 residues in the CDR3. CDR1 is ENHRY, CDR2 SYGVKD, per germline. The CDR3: CAISEFFSGRASAGELFF. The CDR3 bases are TGTGCCATCAGTGAGTTCTTTAGCGGGAGGGCCAGCGCCGGGGAGCTGTTTTTT.

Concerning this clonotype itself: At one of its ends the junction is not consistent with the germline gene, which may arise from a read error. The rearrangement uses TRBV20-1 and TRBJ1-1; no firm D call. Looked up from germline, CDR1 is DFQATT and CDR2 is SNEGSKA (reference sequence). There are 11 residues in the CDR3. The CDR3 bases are TGCAGTGTACCCATGAACCCTGAAGCTTTCTTT. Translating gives CSVPMNPEAFF.

CDR3 in amino acids: CASSYRYSTESHGYTF. CDR3 DNA: TGTGCCAGCAGTTACCGGTACTCAACGGAGTCGCATGGCTACACCTTC. This rearrangement joins TRBV6-5 to TRBJ1-2; D is unresolved. CDR1 MNHEY and CDR2 SVGAGI come from the germline V gene. V lost 2 bases and J 6 bases, leaving 19 bases between the germline ends. The CDR3 has 16 residues.

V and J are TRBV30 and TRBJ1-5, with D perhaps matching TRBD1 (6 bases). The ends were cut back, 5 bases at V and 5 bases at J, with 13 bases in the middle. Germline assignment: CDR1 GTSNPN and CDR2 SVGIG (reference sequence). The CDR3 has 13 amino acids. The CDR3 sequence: CAWGQAGDQPQHF. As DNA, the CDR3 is TGTGCCTGGGGCCAGGCAGGGGATCAGCCCCAGCATTTT. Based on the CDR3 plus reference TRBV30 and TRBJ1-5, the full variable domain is SQTIHQWPATLVQPVGSPLSLECTVEGTSNPNLYWYRQAAGRGLQLLFYSVGIGQISSEVPQNLSASRPQDRQFILSSKKLLLSDSGFYLCAWGQAGDQPQHFGDGTRLSIL.

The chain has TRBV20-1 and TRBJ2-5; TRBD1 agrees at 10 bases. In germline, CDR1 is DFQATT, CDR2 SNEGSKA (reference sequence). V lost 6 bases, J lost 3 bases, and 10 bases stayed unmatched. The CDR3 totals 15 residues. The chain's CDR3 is CSAQKPGTGEETQYF. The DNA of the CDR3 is TGCAGTGCGCAGAAACCGGGGACAGGGGAAGAGACCCAGTACTTC.

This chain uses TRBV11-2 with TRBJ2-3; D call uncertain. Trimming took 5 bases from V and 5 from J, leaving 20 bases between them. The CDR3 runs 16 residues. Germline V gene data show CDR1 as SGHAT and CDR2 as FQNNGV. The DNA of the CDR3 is TGTGCCAGCAGCCACAATCCAAGAAAGAGGATAGATACGCAGTATTTT. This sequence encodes CASSHNPRKRIDTQYF.

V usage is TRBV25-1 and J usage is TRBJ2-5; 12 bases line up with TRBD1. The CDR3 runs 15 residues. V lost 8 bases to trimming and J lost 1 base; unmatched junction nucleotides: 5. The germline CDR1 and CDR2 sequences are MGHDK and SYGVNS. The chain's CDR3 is CASGTGGKPQETQYF. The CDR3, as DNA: TGTGCCAGCGGGACAGGGGGCAAACCCCAAGAGACCCAGTACTTC.

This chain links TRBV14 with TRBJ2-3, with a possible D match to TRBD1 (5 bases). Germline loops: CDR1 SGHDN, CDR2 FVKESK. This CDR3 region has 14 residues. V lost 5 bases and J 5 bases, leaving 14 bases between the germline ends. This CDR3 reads CASSVRLRVDTQYF. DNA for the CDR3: TGTGCCAGCAGCGTCCGACTCAGGGTAGATACGCAGTATTTT.

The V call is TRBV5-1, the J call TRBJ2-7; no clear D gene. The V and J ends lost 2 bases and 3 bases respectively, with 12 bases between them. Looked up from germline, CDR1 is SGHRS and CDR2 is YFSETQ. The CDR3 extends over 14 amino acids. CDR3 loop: CASSFRFGSYEQYF. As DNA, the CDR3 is TGCGCCAGCAGCTTCAGATTCGGCAGCTACGAGCAGTACTTC.

CDR3 in amino acids: CAWSTGRLAGGTDTQYF. In nucleotides, the CDR3 is TGTGCCTGGAGTACGGGGCGGCTAGCGGGAGGTACAGATACGCAGTATTTT. The V and J genes are TRBV30 and TRBJ2-3, with 11 bases that match TRBD2. Germline V gives CDR1 GTSNPN, CDR2 SVGIG (reference sequence). The CDR3 is 17 amino acids. V shed 2 bases, J shed 3 bases, and the junction held 10 bases outside the gene matches.

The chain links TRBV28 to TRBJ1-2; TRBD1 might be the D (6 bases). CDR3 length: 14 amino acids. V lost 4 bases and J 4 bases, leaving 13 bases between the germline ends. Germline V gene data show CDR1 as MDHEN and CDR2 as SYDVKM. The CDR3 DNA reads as TGTGCCAGCAGTTGGGGGGGCACGGGCTATGGCTACACCTTC. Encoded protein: CASSWGGTGYGYTF.

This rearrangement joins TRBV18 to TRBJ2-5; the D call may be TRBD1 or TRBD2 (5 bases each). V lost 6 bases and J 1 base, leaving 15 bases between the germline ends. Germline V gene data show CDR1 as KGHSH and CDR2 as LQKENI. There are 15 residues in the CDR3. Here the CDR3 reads CASSQTTGIQETQYF. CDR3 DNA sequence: TGTGCCAGCTCGCAGACTACAGGTATCCAAGAGACCCAGTACTTC.

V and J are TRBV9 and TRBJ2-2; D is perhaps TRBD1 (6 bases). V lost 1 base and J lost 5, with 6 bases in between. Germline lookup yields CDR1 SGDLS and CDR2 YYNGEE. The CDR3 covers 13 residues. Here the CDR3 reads CASSVRGTGELFF. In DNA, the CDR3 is TGTGCCAGCAGCGTAAGGGGGACCGGGGAGCTGTTTTTT.

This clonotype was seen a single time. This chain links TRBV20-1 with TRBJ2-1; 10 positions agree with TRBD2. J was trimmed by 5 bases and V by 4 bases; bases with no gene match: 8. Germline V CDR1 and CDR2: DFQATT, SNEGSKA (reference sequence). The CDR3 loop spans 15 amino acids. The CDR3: CSATYSSGSHNEQFF. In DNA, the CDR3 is TGCAGTGCTACCTATTCTAGCGGGAGCCACAATGAGCAGTTCTTC.

The DNA of the CDR3 is TGCAGTGCGTCAGACAGGGAGAGAGGCTACACCTTC. Protein: CSASDRERGYTF. The chain uses TRBV20-1 and TRBJ1-2; 7 bases fit TRBD1. V lost 6 bases and J lost 8; bases outside the gene matches: 9. CDR3 length: 12 residues. Per germline, CDR1 DFQATT and CDR2 SNEGSKA (reference sequence).

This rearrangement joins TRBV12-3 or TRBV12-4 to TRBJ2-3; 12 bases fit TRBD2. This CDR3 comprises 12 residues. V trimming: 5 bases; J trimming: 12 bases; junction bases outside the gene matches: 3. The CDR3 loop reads CASSRTSGKQYF. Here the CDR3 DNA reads TGTGCCAGCAGTCGGACTAGCGGGAAACAGTATTTT.

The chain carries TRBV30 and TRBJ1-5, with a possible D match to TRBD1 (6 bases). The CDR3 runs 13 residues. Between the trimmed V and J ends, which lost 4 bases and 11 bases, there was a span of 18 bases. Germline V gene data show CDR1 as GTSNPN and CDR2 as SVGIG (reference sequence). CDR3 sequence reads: CAWTLKGGRAQHF. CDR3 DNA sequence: TGTGCCTGGACCCTAAAGGGGGGGAGGGCCCAGCATTTT.

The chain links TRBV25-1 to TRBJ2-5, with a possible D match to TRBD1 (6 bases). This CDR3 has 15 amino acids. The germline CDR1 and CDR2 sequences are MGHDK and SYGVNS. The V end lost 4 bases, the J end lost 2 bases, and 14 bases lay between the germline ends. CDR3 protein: CASSAAGAGQETQYF. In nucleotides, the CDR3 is TGTGCCAGCAGTGCCGCAGGGGCCGGGCAAGAGACCCAGTACTTC.

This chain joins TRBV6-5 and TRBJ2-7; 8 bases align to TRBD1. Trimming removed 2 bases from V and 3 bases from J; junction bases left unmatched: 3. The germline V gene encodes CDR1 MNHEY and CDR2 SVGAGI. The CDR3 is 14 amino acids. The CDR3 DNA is TGTGCCAGCAGTTACCGCGACAGGGGCTACGAGCAGTACTTC. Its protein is CASSYRDRGYEQYF.

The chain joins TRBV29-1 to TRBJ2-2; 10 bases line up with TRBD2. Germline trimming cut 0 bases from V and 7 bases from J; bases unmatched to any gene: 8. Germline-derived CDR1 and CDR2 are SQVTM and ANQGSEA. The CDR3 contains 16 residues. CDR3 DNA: TGCAGCGTTGAAGATCGTGGTAGCGGGAGGCACGGGGAGCTGTTTTTT. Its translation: CSVEDRGSGRHGELFF.

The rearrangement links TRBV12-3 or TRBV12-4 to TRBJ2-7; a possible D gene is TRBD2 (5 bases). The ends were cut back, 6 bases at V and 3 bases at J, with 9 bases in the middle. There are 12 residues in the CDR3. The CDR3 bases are TGTGCCAGCAGCGGGAAGATCTACGAGCAGTACTTC. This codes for CASSGKIYEQYF.

The CDR3 sequence is CASTRTGPNTEAFF. The CDR3 DNA reads as TGCGCCAGCACGAGGACAGGGCCGAACACTGAAGCTTTCTTT. The rearrangement joins TRBV5-1 to TRBJ1-1; TRBD1 aligns across 8 bases. V lost 6 bases, J lost 1 base, and 5 bases stayed unmatched. The germline V gene encodes CDR1 SGHRS and CDR2 YFSETQ. The CDR3 length is 14 residues.